Each of the 17 T cell receptor beta chains below was sequenced from the same sample in a study of T cell responses to AZD1222 COVID-19 vaccine. Sequenced by immunoSEQ multiplex PCR; TCRdb stores in-frame clones only, minus some. This sample carries over 120,000 clones, roughly 90% of them seen once, and the ten largest clones take 5% to 5.5%. The sample was peripheral blood, taken 28 days after the second dose of the MenACWY control vaccine. Receptors originate from an adult who received the MenACWY meningococcal vaccine as a control.

The DNA of the CDR3 is TGTGCCACCAGTGGCCCTAGCGGGGCCCAAGAGACCCAGTACTTC. Its protein product is CATSGPSGAQETQYF. This sequence joins TRBV24-1 and TRBJ2-5, with TRBD2 matching 9 bases. The CDR3 consists of 15 residues. Germline V gene sequence: CDR1 KGHDR, CDR2 SFDVKD. V shed 5 bases and J 1 base; nucleotides not matched to a gene: 4.

The V gene is TRBV10-3, the J gene TRBJ2-3; D might be TRBD2 (6 bases). The germline CDR1 and CDR2 sequences are ENHRY and SYGVKD. V was shortened by 4 bases and J by 1 base, with 18 bases between the two germline ends. This CDR3 is 17 amino acids long. CDR3 bases: TGTGCCATCAGTGGGGGGACGGAGCGGGTGGGCACAGATACGCAGTATTTT. Its protein is CAISGGTERVGTDTQYF.

The V and J genes are TRBV7-9 and TRBJ2-1; a weak D match, TRBD2 (6 bases). The germline gives CDR1 SEHNR, CDR2 FQNEAQ (reference sequence). The germline V and J ends were trimmed by 3 bases and 5 bases, with 11 bases remaining between them. This CDR3 has 14 residues. DNA of the CDR3: TGTGCCAGCAGCTTTTTAGCGGCCGACAATGAGCAGTTCTTC. Translating it yields CASSFLAADNEQFF.

The rearrangement joins TRBV7-8 to TRBJ1-2, with D possibly being TRBD1 (6 bases). Germline CDR1 SGHVS, CDR2 FQNEAQ. The CDR3 has 13 residues. V was trimmed by 8 bases and J by 3 bases, leaving 13 bases between them. The CDR3 protein is CASGIGGDYGYTF. DNA of the CDR3: TGTGCCAGCGGTATAGGGGGGGACTATGGCTACACCTTC.

This chain connects TRBV18 to TRBJ1-1; D is uncertain. Trimming took off 4 bases at V and 5 bases at J, with 17 bases between the two ends. From germline, CDR1 is KGHSH and CDR2 LQKENI. This CDR3 has 15 residues. The CDR3 reads CASSLNDISGTEAFF. The CDR3 nucleotides read TGTGCCAGCTCACTCAATGACATTTCGGGGACTGAAGCTTTCTTT.

The CDR3 DNA reads TGTGCCAGCAGCGACAGGGGGGGGTATTCACCCCTCCACTTT. Protein sequence: CASSDRGGYSPLHF. The chain employs TRBV3-1 (or the pseudogene TRBV3-2) and TRBJ1-6; 9 bases agree with TRBD1. Germline trimming cut 5 bases from V and 8 bases from J; bases unmatched to any gene: 4. Germline V gene lookup returns CDR1 LGHDT and CDR2 YNNKEL (reference sequence). This CDR3 has 14 amino acids.

Only a few counts were recorded for this clone. The chain combines TRBV6-2 or TRBV6-3 with TRBJ2-4; 7 bases match TRBD1. Germline V gene sequence: CDR1 MNHEY, CDR2 SVGEGT. V lost 5 bases to trimming and J lost 13 bases; unmatched junction nucleotides: 2. This CDR3 has 10 amino acids. The CDR3 is CASSDRVQYF. The CDR3 DNA reads as TGTGCCAGCAGTGACAGGGTACAGTACTTC.

This chain uses TRBV29-1 with TRBJ1-6, with D hard to call. The CDR3 consists of 13 residues. CDR1 and CDR2 (germline): SQVTM, ANQGSEA. The ends were cut back, 5 bases at V and 8 bases at J, with 13 bases in the middle. As DNA, the CDR3 is TGCAGCGTTCAATCCGGCCCGGATTCACCCCTCCACTTT. Its translation: CSVQSGPDSPLHF.

J is TRBJ1-3 and V is TRBV5-4; no clear D. The germline gives CDR1 SGHNT, CDR2 YYREEE (reference sequence). This CDR3 is 14 amino acids long. The V gene lost 3 bases and the J gene lost 0 bases, with 7 bases spanning the gap. The CDR3 reads CASSSWTSGNTIYF. The CDR3 nucleotides are TGTGCCAGCAGCTCTTGGACCTCTGGAAACACCATATATTTT.

V usage is TRBV28 and J usage is TRBJ2-5; 8 bases line up with TRBD1. This CDR3 contains 15 residues. The ends lost 2 bases at V and 5 bases at J; junction bases unmatched: 7. Germline CDR1 MDHEN, CDR2 SYDVKM. CDR3 amino acids: CASSLAGGESETQYF. In DNA, the CDR3 is TGTGCCAGCAGTTTAGCAGGGGGCGAGTCGGAGACCCAGTACTTC.

This sequence joins TRBV10-3 and TRBJ2-1; 8 bases fit TRBD2. CDR3 size: 12 residues. CDR1 and CDR2 (germline): ENHRY, SYGVKD. V shed 11 bases, J shed 5 bases, and the junction held 5 bases outside the gene matches. CDR3 region: CAVRLANNEQFF. The CDR3 nucleotides read TGTGCCGTACGACTAGCGAACAATGAGCAGTTCTTC.

This clone was recorded once. The chain couples TRBV29-1 to TRBJ1-4, with D maybe TRBD1 (6 bases). The length of the CDR3 is 14 residues. V shed 6 bases and J shed 8 bases, with 19 bases lying between them. CDR1 SQVTM and CDR2 ANQGSEA come from the germline V gene. The CDR3 spells CSVEGDGLGEKLFF. Here the CDR3 DNA reads TGCAGCGTGGAGGGGGACGGGCTTGGGGAAAAACTGTTTTTT.

A single count supports this clone. The genes are TRBV5-1 and TRBJ1-1; D might be TRBD1 (5 bases). Trimming pared 2 bases from V and 5 bases from J, leaving 13 bases between. Germline CDR1 and CDR2: SGHRS and YFSETQ. The CDR3 is made up of 14 amino acids. The CDR3 reads CASSFRGMATEAFF. CDR3 nucleotide sequence: TGCGCCAGCAGCTTCCGGGGGATGGCGACTGAAGCTTTCTTT.

This chain connects TRBV15 to TRBJ1-6; a possible D gene is TRBD1 (6 bases). CDR1 and CDR2 (germline): LNHNV, YYDKDF (reference sequence). Between the trimmed V and J ends, which lost 3 bases and 6 bases, there was a span of 15 bases. CDR3 length: 16 amino acids. CDR3 DNA sequence: TGTGCCACCAGCAGGAGGGGGGGAGGTGCTAATTCACCCCTCCACTTT. Its translation: CATSRRGGGANSPLHF.

V is TRBV18 and J is TRBJ1-5; 8 bases agree with TRBD1. CDR1 and CDR2 from the germline V gene are KGHSH and LQKENI. Trimming took 3 bases from V and 2 from J; bases not matched to a gene: 3. The CDR3 is 15 residues long. The CDR3 region has the DNA TGTGCCAGCTCACCGGCGACAGGGGGCAATCAGCCCCAGCATTTT. Its protein is CASSPATGGNQPQHF. Complete variable domain (other parts from reference TRBV18 and TRBJ1-5): NAGVMQNPRHLVRRRGQEARLRCSPMKGHSHVYWYRQLPEEGLKFMVYLQKENIIDESGMPKERFSAEFPKEGPSILRIQQVVRGDSAAYFCASSPATGGNQPQHFGDGTRLSIL.

The rearrangement links TRBV10-2 to TRBJ1-2, with TRBD1 matching over 9 bases. J gave up 6 bases and V 4 bases, and 6 bases lay outside the gene matches. The CDR3 has 14 residues. The germline gives CDR1 WSHSY, CDR2 SAAADI. CDR3 sequence reads: CASSAGQGFNGYTF. The CDR3 coding sequence is TGCGCCAGCAGTGCGGGACAGGGTTTCAATGGCTACACCTTC.

This sequence joins TRBV6-6 and TRBJ1-1, with no clear D. The germline gives CDR1 MNHNY, CDR2 SVGAGI (reference sequence). Trimming took off 2 bases at V and 0 bases at J, with 4 bases between the two ends. The CDR3 length is 13 residues. The CDR3 nucleotides are TGTGCCAGCAGTTACAACCTGAACACTGAAGCTTTCTTT. Protein sequence: CASSYNLNTEAFF.